This T cell receptor beta chain was sequenced for a study of early T cells in non-severe SARS-CoV-2 infection. Study outcomes and limitations: VDJdb matching, biased toward anti-spike CD8 responses, missed private and CD4 specificities.

A single record per CDR3 protein comes from TCRdb applying MiXCR to the 5' RACE reads. The sample lists roughly 45,000 distinct CDR3 sequences, roughly 12% occurring once. The table lists this clonotype with a few counts. The target antigen is unknown. In germline, CDR1 is MNHEY, CDR2 SVGAGI. The V end was cut by 5 bases, the J end by 3 bases, with 10 bases between. The CDR3 has 13 residues. Material for sequencing was whole blood. V usage is TRBV6-5 and J usage is TRBJ1-1; D ambiguous. The sequence was obtained from an adult who was a healthcare worker with PCR-confirmed SARS-CoV-2 infection or an uninfected control (not recorded which). CDR3 residues: CASSPFLDTEAFF. The CDR3 region has the DNA TGTGCCAGCAGTCCCTTTCTGGACACTGAAGCTTTCTTT.